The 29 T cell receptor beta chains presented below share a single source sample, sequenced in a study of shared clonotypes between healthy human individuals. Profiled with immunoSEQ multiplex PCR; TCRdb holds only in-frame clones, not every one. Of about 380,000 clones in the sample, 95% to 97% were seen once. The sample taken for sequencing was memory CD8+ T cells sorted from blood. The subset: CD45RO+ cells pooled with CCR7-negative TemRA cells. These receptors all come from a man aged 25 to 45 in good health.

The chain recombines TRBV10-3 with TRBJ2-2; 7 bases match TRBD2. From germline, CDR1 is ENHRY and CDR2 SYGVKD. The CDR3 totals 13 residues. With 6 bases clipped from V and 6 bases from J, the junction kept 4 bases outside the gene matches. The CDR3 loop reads CAIRRTSSGELFF. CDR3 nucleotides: TGTGCCATCAGGCGGACTAGTTCCGGGGAGCTGTTTTTT.

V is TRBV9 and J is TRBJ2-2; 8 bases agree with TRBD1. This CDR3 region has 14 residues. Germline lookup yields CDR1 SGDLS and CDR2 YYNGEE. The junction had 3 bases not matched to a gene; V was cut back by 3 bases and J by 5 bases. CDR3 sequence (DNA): TGTGCCAGCAGCGCCCGGACAGGGACCGGGGAGCTGTTTTTT. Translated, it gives CASSARTGTGELFF. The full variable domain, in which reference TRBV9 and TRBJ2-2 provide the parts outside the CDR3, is DSGVTQTPKHLITATGQRVTLRCSPRSGDLSVYWYQQSLDQGLQFLIQYYNGEERAKGNILERFSAQQFPDLHSELNLSSLELGDSALYFCASSARTGTGELFFGEGSRLTVL.

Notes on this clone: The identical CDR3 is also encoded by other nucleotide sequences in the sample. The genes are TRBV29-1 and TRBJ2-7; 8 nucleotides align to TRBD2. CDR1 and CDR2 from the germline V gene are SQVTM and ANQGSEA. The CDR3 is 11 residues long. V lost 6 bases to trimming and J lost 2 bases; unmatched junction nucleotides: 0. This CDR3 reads CSVGLAYEQYF. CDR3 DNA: TGCAGCGTGGGACTAGCCTACGAGCAGTACTTC.

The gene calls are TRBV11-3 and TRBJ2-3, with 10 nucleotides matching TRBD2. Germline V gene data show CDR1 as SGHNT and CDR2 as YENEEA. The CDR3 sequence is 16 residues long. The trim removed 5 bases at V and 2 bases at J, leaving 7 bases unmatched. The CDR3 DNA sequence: TGTGCCAGCAGCCCCGGGACTAGCGAGGTCACAGATACGCAGTATTTT. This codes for CASSPGTSEVTDTQYF.

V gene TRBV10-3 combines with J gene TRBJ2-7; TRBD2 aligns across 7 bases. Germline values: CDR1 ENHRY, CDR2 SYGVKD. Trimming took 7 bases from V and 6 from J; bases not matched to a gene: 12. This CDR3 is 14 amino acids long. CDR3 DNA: TGTGCCATCAAGCGGTCTGGCGGGAGCGGCGAGCAGTACTTC. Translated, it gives CAIKRSGGSGEQYF.

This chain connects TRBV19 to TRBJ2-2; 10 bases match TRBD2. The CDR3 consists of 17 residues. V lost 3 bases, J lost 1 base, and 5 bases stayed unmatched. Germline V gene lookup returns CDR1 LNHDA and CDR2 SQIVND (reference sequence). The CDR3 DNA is TGTGCCAGTAGTATTAGAAGGACTAGCGGGAACACCGGGGAGCTGTTTTTT. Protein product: CASSIRRTSGNTGELFF. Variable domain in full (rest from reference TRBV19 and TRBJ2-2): DGGITQSPKYLFRKEGQNVTLSCEQNLNHDAMYWYRQDPGQGLRLIYYSQIVNDFQKGDIAEGYSVSREKKESFPLTVTSAQKNPTAFYLCASSIRRTSGNTGELFFGEGSRLTVL.

The CDR3 sequence: CASSHPLAGGSYEQYF. The CDR3 DNA follows: TGCGCCAGCAGCCATCCCCTAGCGGGTGGGTCCTACGAGCAGTACTTC. The gene calls are TRBV4-1 and TRBJ2-7; 8 bases map to TRBD2. The CDR3 spans 16 residues. J was trimmed by 1 base and V by 3 bases; bases with no gene match: 8. Per the germline V gene, CDR1 is MGHRA and CDR2 is YSYEKL.

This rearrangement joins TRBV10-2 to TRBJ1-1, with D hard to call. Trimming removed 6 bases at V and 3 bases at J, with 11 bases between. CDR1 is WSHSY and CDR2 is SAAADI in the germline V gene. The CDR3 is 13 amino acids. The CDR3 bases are TGCGCCAGCAGGAGAGGGTGGGACACTGAAGCTTTCTTT. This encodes CASRRGWDTEAFF.

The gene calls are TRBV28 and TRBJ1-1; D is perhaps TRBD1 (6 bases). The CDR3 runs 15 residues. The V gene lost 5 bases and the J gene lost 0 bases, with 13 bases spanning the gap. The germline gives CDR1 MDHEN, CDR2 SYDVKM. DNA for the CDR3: TGTGCCAGCAGTACGTGGGGGGCCATGAACACTGAAGCTTTCTTT. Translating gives CASSTWGAMNTEAFF.

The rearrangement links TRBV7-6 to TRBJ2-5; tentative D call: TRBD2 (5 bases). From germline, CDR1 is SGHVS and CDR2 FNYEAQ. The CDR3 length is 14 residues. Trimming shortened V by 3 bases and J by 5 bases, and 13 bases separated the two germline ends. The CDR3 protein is CASSFGLAPETQYF. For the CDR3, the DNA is TGTGCCAGCAGCTTTGGGCTAGCTCCCGAGACCCAGTACTTC.

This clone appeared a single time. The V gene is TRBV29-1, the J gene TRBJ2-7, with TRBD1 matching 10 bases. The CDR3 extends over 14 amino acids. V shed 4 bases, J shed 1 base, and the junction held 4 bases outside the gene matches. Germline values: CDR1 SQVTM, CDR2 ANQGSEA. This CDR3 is CSVARGQGSYEQYF. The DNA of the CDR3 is TGCAGCGTTGCTAGGGGACAGGGGTCCTACGAGCAGTACTTC.

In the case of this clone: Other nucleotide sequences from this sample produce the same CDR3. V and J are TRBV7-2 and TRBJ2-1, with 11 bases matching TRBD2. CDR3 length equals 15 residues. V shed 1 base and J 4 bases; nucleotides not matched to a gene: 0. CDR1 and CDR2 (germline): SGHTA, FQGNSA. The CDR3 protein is CASSLGTSGYNEQFF. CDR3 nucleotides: TGTGCCAGCAGCTTAGGGACTAGCGGGTACAATGAGCAGTTCTTC.

Here the CDR3 reads CAIGSGNGYTF. The CDR3 coding sequence is TGTGCCATAGGCTCTGGGAATGGCTACACCTTC. V and J are TRBV10-3 and TRBJ1-2; D is uncertain. The CDR3 sequence is 11 residues long. Trimming shortened V by 9 bases and J by 6 bases, and 11 bases separated the two germline ends. In germline, CDR1 is ENHRY, CDR2 SYGVKD.

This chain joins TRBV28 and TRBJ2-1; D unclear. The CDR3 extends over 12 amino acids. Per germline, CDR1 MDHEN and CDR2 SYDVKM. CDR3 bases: TGTTTAATAGGTGATTCCTACAATGAGCAGTTCTTC. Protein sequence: CLIGDSYNEQFF.

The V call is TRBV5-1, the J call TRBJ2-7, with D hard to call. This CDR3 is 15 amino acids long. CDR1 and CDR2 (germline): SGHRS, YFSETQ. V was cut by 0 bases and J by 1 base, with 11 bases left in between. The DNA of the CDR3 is TGCGCCAGCAGCTTGGAGCCAGCGCCGTCCTACGAGCAGTACTTC. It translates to CASSLEPAPSYEQYF.

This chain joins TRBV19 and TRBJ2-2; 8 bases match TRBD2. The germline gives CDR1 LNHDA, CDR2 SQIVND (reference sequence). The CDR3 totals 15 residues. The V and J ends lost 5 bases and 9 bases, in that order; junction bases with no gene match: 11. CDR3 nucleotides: TGTGCCAGTAGTCCTAGGACTAGCCCCAGACGGGAGCTGTTTTTT. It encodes CASSPRTSPRRELFF. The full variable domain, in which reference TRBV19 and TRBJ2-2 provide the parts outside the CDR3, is DGGITQSPKYLFRKEGQNVTLSCEQNLNHDAMYWYRQDPGQGLRLIYYSQIVNDFQKGDIAEGYSVSREKKESFPLTVTSAQKNPTAFYLCASSPRTSPRRELFFGEGSRLTVL.

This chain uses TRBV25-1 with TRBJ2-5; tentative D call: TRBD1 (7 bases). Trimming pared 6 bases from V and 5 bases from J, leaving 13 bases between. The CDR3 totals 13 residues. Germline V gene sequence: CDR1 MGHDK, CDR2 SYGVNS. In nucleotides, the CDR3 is TGTGCCAGCAGGTCGGCAGGGGGGGAGACCCAGTACTTC. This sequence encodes CASRSAGGETQYF.

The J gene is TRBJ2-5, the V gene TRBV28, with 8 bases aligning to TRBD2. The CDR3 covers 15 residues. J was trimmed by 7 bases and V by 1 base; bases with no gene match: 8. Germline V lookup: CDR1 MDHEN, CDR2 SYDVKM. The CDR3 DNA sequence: TGTGCCAGCAGTTTATACGGGAGGGCCATAGTGACCCAGTACTTC. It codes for CASSLYGRAIVTQYF.

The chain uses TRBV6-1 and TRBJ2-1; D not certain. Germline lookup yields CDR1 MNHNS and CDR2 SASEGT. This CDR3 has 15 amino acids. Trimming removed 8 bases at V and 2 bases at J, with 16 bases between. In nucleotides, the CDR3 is TGTGCCAGCTCTGCTATGACGGCTCCCTACAATGAGCAGTTCTTC. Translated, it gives CASSAMTAPYNEQFF.

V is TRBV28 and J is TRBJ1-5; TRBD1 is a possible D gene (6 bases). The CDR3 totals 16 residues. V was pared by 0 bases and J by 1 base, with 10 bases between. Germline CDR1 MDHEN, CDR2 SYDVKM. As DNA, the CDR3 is TGTGCCAGCAGTTTATGGGACAGAATAAGCAATCAGCCCCAGCATTTT. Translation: CASSLWDRISNQPQHF.

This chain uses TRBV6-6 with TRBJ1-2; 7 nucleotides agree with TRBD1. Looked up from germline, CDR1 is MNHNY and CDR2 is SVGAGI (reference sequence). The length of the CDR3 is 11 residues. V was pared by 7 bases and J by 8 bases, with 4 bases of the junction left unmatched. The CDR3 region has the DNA TGTGCCAGCACTACAGGGGAAGGCTACACCTTC. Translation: CASTTGEGYTF.

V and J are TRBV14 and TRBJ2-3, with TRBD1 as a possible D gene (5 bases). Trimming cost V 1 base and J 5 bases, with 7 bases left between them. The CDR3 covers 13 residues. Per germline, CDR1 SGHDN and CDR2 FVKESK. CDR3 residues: CASSQGRGDTQYF. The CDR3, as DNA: TGTGCCAGCAGCCAAGGAAGGGGAGATACGCAGTATTTT.

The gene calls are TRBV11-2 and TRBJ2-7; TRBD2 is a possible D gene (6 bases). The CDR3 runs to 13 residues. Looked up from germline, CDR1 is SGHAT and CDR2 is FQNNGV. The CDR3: CAVAGTFTYEQYF. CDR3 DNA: TGTGCTGTCGCCGGGACTTTCACCTACGAGCAGTACTTC.

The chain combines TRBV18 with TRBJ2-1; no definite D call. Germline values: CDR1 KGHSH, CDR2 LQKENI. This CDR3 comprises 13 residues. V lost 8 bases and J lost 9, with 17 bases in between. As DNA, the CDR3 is TGTGCCAGCACAAGGGCCGCTGGTGGTGAGCAGTTCTTC. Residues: CASTRAAGGEQFF.

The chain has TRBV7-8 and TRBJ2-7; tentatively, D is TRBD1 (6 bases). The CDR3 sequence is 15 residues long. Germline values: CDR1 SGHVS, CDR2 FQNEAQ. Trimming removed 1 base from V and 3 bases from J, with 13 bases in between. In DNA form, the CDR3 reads TGTGCCAGCAGCTTAGAATCTCAGGGGTACTACGAGCAGTACTTC. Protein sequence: CASSLESQGYYEQYF. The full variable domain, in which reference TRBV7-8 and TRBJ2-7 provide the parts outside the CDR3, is GAGVSQSPRYKVAKRGQDVALRCDPISGHVSLFWYQQALGQGPEFLTYFQNEAQLDKSGLPSDRFFAERPEGSVSTLKIQRTQQEDSAVYLCASSLESQGYYEQYFGPGTRLTVT.

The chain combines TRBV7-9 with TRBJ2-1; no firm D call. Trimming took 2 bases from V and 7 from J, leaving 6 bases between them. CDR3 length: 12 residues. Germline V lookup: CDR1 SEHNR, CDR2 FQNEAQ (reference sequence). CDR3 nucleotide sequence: TGTGCCAGCAGCTTAAGTGGGAATGAGCAGTTCTTC. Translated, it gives CASSLSGNEQFF. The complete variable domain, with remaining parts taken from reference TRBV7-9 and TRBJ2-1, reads DTGVSQNPRHKITKRGQNVTFRCDPISEHNRLYWYRQTLGQGPEFLTYFQNEAQLEKSRLLSDRFSAERPKGSFSTLEIQRTEQGDSAMYLCASSLSGNEQFFGPGTRLTVL.

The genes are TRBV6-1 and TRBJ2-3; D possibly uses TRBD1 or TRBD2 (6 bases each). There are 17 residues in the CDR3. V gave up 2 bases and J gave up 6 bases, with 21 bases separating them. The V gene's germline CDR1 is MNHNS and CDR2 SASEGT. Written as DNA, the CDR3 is TGTGCCAGCAGTGAATTTTTGGACTCGGGGGCATATGATACGCAGTATTTT. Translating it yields CASSEFLDSGAYDTQYF.

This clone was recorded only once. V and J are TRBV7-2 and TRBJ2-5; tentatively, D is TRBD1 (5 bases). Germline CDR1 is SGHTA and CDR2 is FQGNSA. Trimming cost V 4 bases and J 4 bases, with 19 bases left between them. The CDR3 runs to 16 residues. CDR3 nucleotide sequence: TGTGCCAGCAGCTACCTTCTGGCGACAGTAGGAGAGACCCAGTACTTC. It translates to CASSYLLATVGETQYF.

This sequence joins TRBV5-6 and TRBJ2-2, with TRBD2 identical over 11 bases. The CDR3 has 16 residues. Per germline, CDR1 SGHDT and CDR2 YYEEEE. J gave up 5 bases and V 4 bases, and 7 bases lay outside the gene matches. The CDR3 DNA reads TGTGCCAGCAGCCGAACTAGCGGGAGAGGTACCGGGGAGCTGTTTTTT. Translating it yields CASSRTSGRGTGELFF.